This T cell receptor beta chain was captured by sequencing in a study of cytomegalovirus exposure and HLA in healthy donors. Notes on the study in general: Later work found most CMV-associated TCR beta chains apparently HLA-restricted. Reports showed the classifier diagnosing cytomegalovirus status with high specificity and sensitivity. Prior analysis indicated that the majority of TCR beta V segments exhibited productivity approximately 90% or approximately 30% of the time.

The PCR had 60 Vbeta and 13 Jbeta primers. Assay used: immunoSEQ multiplex PCR; TCRdb lists only in-frame clones, some missing. The profile shows 150,000 to 200,000 clones, roughly 82% of them singletons. This CDR3 has 15 residues. Trimming removed 6 bases from V and 0 bases from J; junction bases left unmatched: 0. Per the germline V gene, CDR1 is ENHRY and CDR2 is SYGVKD. In the case of this clone: Its antigen is not identified.

Samples came from healthy bone marrow donors. Sequenced: PBMCs. This clonotype was sampled from a middle-aged man in good health and CMV-seronegative. The chain has TRBV10-3 and TRBJ2-2; 11 nucleotides line up with TRBD1. This CDR3 is CAIRGQGANTGELFF. In DNA form, the CDR3 reads TGTGCCATCAGGGGACAGGGGGCGAACACCGGGGAGCTGTTTTTT.